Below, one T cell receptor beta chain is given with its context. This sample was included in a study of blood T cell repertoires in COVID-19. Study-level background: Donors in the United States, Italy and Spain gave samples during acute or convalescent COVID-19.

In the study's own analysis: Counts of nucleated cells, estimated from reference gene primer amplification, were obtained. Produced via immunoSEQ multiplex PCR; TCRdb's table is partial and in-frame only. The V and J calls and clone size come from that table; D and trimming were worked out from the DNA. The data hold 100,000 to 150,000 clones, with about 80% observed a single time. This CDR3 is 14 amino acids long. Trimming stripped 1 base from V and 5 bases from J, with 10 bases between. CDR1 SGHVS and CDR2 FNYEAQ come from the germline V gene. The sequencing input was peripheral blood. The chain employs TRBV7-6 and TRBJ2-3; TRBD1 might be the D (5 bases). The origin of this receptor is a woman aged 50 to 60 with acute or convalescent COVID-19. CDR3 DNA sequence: TGTGCCAGCAGCTTAGGGGGCCGTGGAGATACGCAGTATTTT. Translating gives CASSLGGRGDTQYF. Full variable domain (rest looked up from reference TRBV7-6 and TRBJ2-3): GAGVSQSPRYKVTKRGQDVALRCDPISGHVSLYWYRQALGQGPEFLTYFNYEAQQDKSGLPNDRFSAERPEGSISTLTIQRTEQRDSAMYRCASSLGGRGDTQYFGPGTRLTVL.